This T cell receptor (beta chain) was identified in a study of blood T cells in healthy people across ages. Study conclusions and caveats: Versus aged donors, long-lived donors had higher diversity and more naive CD4+ cells.

The table lists this clonotype with many counts. Its antigen is not identified. Healthy Caucasian individuals from Russia aged about 6 to 100 served as donors. Peripheral blood from each donor was collected in a volume of roughly 9.2 milliliters. Alongside a J-beta primer mix, a sample-barcoded 5' primer served in a second PCR lasting roughly 6 to 11 cycles. Using its own MiXCR run on the 5' RACE reads, TCRdb lists one record per CDR3 protein. The sample has about 810,000 distinct CDR3 sequences, 30% to 45% seen once. Germline-derived CDR1 and CDR2 are SQVTM and ANQGSEA. Deletions cut 4 bases from V and 6 bases from J, with 10 bases between. CDR3 length: 11 amino acids.

This sequence originates from a man aged 18 to 30 in good health. The V and J genes are TRBV29-1 and TRBJ2-7; D possibly corresponds to TRBD2 (6 bases). The source material was blood. CDR3 bases: TGCAGCGTTGGGAGGGAACGCGAGCAGTACTTC. It is translated as CSVGREREQYF.